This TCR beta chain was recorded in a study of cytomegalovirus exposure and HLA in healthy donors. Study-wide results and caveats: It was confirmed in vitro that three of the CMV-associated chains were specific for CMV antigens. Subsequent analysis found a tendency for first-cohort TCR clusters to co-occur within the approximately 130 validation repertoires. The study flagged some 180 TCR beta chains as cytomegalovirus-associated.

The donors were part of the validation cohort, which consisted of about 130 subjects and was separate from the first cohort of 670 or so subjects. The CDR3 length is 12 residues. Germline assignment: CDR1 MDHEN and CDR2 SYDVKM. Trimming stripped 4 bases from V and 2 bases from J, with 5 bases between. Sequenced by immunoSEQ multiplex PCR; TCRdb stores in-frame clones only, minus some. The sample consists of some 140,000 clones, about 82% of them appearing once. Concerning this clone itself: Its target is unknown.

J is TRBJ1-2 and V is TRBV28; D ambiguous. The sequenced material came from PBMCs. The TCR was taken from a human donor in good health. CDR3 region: CASSSGNYGYTF. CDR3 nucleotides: TGTGCCAGCAGTTCGGGAAACTATGGCTACACCTTC.